The 23 T cell receptor beta chains presented below share a single source sample, sequenced in a study of beta chain features in type 1 diabetes (dated by TCRdb to between 2018 and 2020). Results the study describes overall, beyond this receptor: A moderate but significant shortening of TCRB CDR3 length was observed in type 1 diabetes patients in all four CD4+ subsets.

Library preparation employed the immunoSEQ multiplex PCR assay. The entire amount of isolated RNA was reverse transcribed using the High Capacity cDNA Reverse Transcription Kit, so the sequenced TCRB transcripts were expressed ones. TCRdb stores this immuneACCESS table with in-frame sequences only. Part of the clones is absent; in the studies checked, under half of the shortfall reflects unresolved V genes, and no reason is known for the rest. The sample yields about 660,000 clones; over 11% were counted once. The ten largest account for roughly 0.04% of the sample. No antigen has been assigned to these receptors. Source material: naive CD4+ T cells from blood. The cell subset or site label here, explained by the study, means: true naive CD4+ T cells. These receptors were taken from a man in his late teens or twenties with type 1 diabetes.

This chain links TRBV25-1 with TRBJ2-3; TRBD2 agrees at 10 bases. The junction had 8 bases not matched to a gene; V was cut back by 7 bases and J by 4 bases. Per the germline V gene, CDR1 is MGHDK and CDR2 is SYGVNS. This CDR3 is 15 amino acids long. CDR3 nucleotide sequence: TGTGCCAGCACGGATCTAGCGGGGGTTGCAGATACGCAGTATTTT. Translating gives CASTDLAGVADTQYF.

In this sample, this clone turned up a few times. The chain uses TRBV30 and TRBJ1-1, with D possibly matching TRBD1 (5 bases). Trimming left V 1 base short and J 5 bases short, with 11 bases between. This CDR3 contains 13 residues. Germline assignment: CDR1 GTSNPN and CDR2 SVGIG (reference sequence). As DNA, the CDR3 is TGTGCCTGGAGTGCATTGGGGGTAACTGAAGCTTTCTTT. Translation: CAWSALGVTEAFF.

The table lists this clone with a few counts. The J gene is TRBJ2-7, the V gene TRBV10-3, with D perhaps matching TRBD1 (6 bases). Trimming shortened V by 2 bases and J by 2 bases, and 10 bases separated the two germline ends. CDR3 length: 14 residues. Germline-derived CDR1 and CDR2 are ENHRY and SYGVKD. The CDR3, as DNA: TGTGCCATCAGTGAGCCACAGGGCACCTACGAGCAGTACTTC. It yields the protein CAISEPQGTYEQYF.

The rearrangement uses TRBV30 and TRBJ1-5; TRBD1 matches 8 bases. J lost 0 bases, V lost 1 base, and 8 bases had no gene match. Germline V gene data show CDR1 as GTSNPN and CDR2 as SVGIG (reference sequence). The CDR3 covers 17 residues. The CDR3 sequence is CAWSGSGGYYSNQPQHF. CDR3 DNA: TGTGCCTGGAGTGGATCAGGGGGCTACTATAGCAATCAGCCCCAGCATTTT.

V is TRBV9 and J is TRBJ2-7; 8 bases agree with TRBD1. The CDR3 totals 12 residues. V trimming: 4 bases; J trimming: 6 bases; junction bases outside the gene matches: 3. Germline CDR1 reads SGDLS; CDR2 reads YYNGEE. CDR3 coding DNA: TGTGCCAGCAGCTACGGACAGGGCGAGCAGTACTTC. Its protein is CASSYGQGEQYF.

The CDR3 DNA sequence: TGTGCCAGCAGCTTATCCGGGTTGGGCGGCGAGCAGTACTTC. Translated: CASSLSGLGGEQYF. The J gene is TRBJ2-7, the V gene TRBV7-2; no clear D. This CDR3 is 14 amino acids long. Germline CDR1 is SGHTA and CDR2 is FQGNSA. Trimming cost V 2 bases and J 6 bases, with 14 bases left between them.

This clone was counted a few times. This chain uses TRBV7-2 with TRBJ2-7; 8 nucleotides align to TRBD1. J lost 0 bases, V lost 4 bases, and 2 bases had no gene match. The length of the CDR3 is 14 residues. Germline V gene lookup returns CDR1 SGHTA and CDR2 FQGNSA. Here the CDR3 reads CASSSGQGSYEQYF. The CDR3 DNA reads as TGTGCCAGCAGCTCCGGACAGGGCTCCTACGAGCAGTACTTC.

A few counts support this clone. The chain employs TRBV10-3 and TRBJ2-3, with a tentative D call TRBD1 (6 bases). This CDR3 contains 13 residues. The germline V gene encodes CDR1 ENHRY and CDR2 SYGVKD. Trimming shortened V by 11 bases and J by 4 bases, and 16 bases separated the two germline ends. The CDR3 region has the DNA TGTGCCTCGCGACAGGACGCACCAGATACGCAGTATTTT. This codes for CASRQDAPDTQYF.

This clone appeared a few times. The chain employs TRBV29-1 and TRBJ1-1, with a tentative D call TRBD1 (5 bases). V lost 5 bases to trimming and J lost 8 bases, with 9 bases between them. The CDR3 totals 10 residues. Germline CDR1 SQVTM, CDR2 ANQGSEA. The CDR3 nucleotides are TGCAGCGTTATAGACAGCGAAGCTTTCTTT. It yields the protein CSVIDSEAFF. Based on the CDR3 plus reference TRBV29-1 and TRBJ1-1, the full variable domain is SAVISQKPSRDICQRGTSLTIQCQVDSQVTMMFWYRQQPGQSLTLIATANQGSEATYESGFVIDKFPISRPNLTFSTLTVSNMSPEDSSIYLCSVIDSEAFFGQGTRLTVV.

V usage is TRBV6-5 and J usage is TRBJ2-1; TRBD2 aligns across 9 bases. CDR1 is MNHEY and CDR2 is SVGAGI in the germline V gene. The V gene end was trimmed by 5 bases and the J gene end by 7 bases; junction bases not matched to a gene: 6. This CDR3 has 14 amino acids. The CDR3 DNA reads as TGTGCCAGCAGTCCGCGGGGGGGATGGAATGAGCAGTTCTTC. Protein product: CASSPRGGWNEQFF.

The chain carries TRBV30 and TRBJ2-3; weak D call: TRBD1 (5 bases). The CDR3 is 14 amino acids. V lost 4 bases and J lost 7, with 18 bases in between. CDR1 is GTSNPN, CDR2 SVGIG, per germline (reference sequence). The CDR3 DNA sequence: TGTGCCTGGAATGGGGCAGGCCGCTTCAATACGCAGTATTTT. This gives the protein CAWNGAGRFNTQYF.

This clone was counted between two and nine times. The chain has TRBV10-3 and TRBJ2-5; no definite D call. The CDR3 is 13 residues long. V lost 5 bases, J lost 4 bases, and 11 bases lay in between. The germline CDR1 and CDR2 sequences are ENHRY and SYGVKD. The CDR3 nucleotides are TGTGCCATCAGTTTCGGGCCTGGAGAGACCCAGTACTTC. Protein: CAISFGPGETQYF.

V is TRBV9 and J is TRBJ2-5; TRBD2 matches at 10 bases. The CDR3 extends over 16 amino acids. V was pared by 0 bases and J by 4 bases, with 6 bases of the junction left unmatched. Looked up from germline, CDR1 is SGDLS and CDR2 is YYNGEE. Here the CDR3 DNA reads TGTGCCAGCAGCGTAGTCGTGCTAGCGGGAGCAGAGACCCAGTACTTC. It encodes CASSVVVLAGAETQYF.

This chain joins TRBV6-5 and TRBJ2-1; D unclear. The CDR3 is 11 residues long. The germline V and J ends were trimmed by 5 bases and 4 bases, with 3 bases remaining between them. Germline V gene sequence: CDR1 MNHEY, CDR2 SVGAGI. The CDR3 is CASSTYNEQFF. CDR3 nucleotides: TGTGCCAGCAGTACTTACAATGAGCAGTTCTTC.

The chain carries TRBV30 and TRBJ1-5; no firm D call. Germline assignment: CDR1 GTSNPN and CDR2 SVGIG (reference sequence). Trimming cost V 4 bases and J 4 bases, with 14 bases left between them. The CDR3 covers 14 residues. The CDR3 reads CAWTLRGKNQPQHF. The DNA of the CDR3 is TGTGCCTGGACCCTTCGGGGAAAGAATCAGCCCCAGCATTTT.

This clone appeared a few times. The chain uses TRBV5-1 and TRBJ1-1, with D unresolved. CDR3 length: 15 amino acids. Trimming stripped 0 bases from V and 7 bases from J, with 16 bases between. Germline CDR1 SGHRS, CDR2 YFSETQ. CDR3 sequence (DNA): TGCGCCAGCAGCTTGGACCCAGGCGAAGATATTGAAGCTTTCTTT. It translates to CASSLDPGEDIEAFF.

The chain joins TRBV27 to TRBJ1-2; 7 nucleotides match TRBD1. Germline V CDR1 and CDR2: MNHEY, SMNVEV (reference sequence). Germline trimming cut 4 bases from V and 4 bases from J; bases unmatched to any gene: 6. The CDR3 contains 14 residues. CDR3 bases: TGTGCCAGCAGTTCCGACAGGGATCCCTATGGCTACACCTTC. This sequence encodes CASSSDRDPYGYTF.

The chain joins TRBV7-9 to TRBJ2-3, with no clear D. CDR3 length: 12 residues. V lost 1 base and J lost 6, with 5 bases in between. Per germline, CDR1 SEHNR and CDR2 FQNEAQ (reference sequence). In nucleotides, the CDR3 is TGTGCCAGCAGCTTAGTCCAGGATACGCAGTATTTT. It encodes CASSLVQDTQYF.

This clone came up a few times. The gene calls are TRBV30 and TRBJ1-5, with D uncertain. There are 14 residues in the CDR3. In germline, CDR1 is GTSNPN, CDR2 SVGIG (reference sequence). V was shortened by 3 bases and J by 6 bases, with 15 bases between the two germline ends. Here the CDR3 reads CAWSVYPDGQPQHF. The CDR3 DNA reads as TGTGCCTGGAGCGTTTATCCAGATGGTCAGCCCCAGCATTTT. The full variable domain, with the rest looked up from reference TRBV30 and TRBJ1-5, is SQTIHQWPATLVQPVGSPLSLECTVEGTSNPNLYWYRQAAGRGLQLLFYSVGIGQISSEVPQNLSASRPQDRQFILSSKKLLLSDSGFYLCAWSVYPDGQPQHFGDGTRLSIL.

The chain joins TRBV10-3 to TRBJ1-1; no clear D gene. V lost 6 bases and J lost 0, with 11 bases in between. This CDR3 comprises 14 residues. Germline V gene lookup returns CDR1 ENHRY and CDR2 SYGVKD. This CDR3 is CAIREHPLNTEAFF. In DNA, the CDR3 is TGTGCCATCAGGGAACACCCCCTGAACACTGAAGCTTTCTTT.

This clone was counted only a few times. The chain uses TRBV4-3 and TRBJ2-3; 10 bases are shared with TRBD1. The CDR3 has 17 residues. J lost 3 bases, V lost 4 bases, and 10 bases had no gene match. CDR1 LGHNA and CDR2 YSLEER come from the germline V gene. The CDR3, as DNA: TGCGCCAGCAGCCCGAGGGGGACAGGGGTGGGGACAGATACGCAGTATTTT. Translation gives CASSPRGTGVGTDTQYF.

The V and J genes are TRBV5-1 and TRBJ2-4, with D perhaps matching TRBD1 (6 bases). The CDR3 loop spans 16 amino acids. Per the germline V gene, CDR1 is SGHRS and CDR2 is YFSETQ. Trimming removed 1 base from V and 0 bases from J, with 11 bases in between. CDR3 DNA sequence: TGCGCCAGCAGCTTGACTCAGGGGTTAGCCAAAAACATTCAGTACTTC. Translated: CASSLTQGLAKNIQYF.

The rearrangement uses TRBV2 and TRBJ1-2; D gene ambiguous. The CDR3 totals 14 residues. V shed 6 bases and J shed 6 bases, with 17 bases lying between them. Germline lookup yields CDR1 SNHLY and CDR2 FYNNEI. The CDR3: CASRHEGVKHGYTF. The DNA for the CDR3 is TGTGCCAGCAGACACGAGGGTGTAAAGCATGGCTACACCTTC.